Listed below are T cell receptor beta chains from one sample, sequenced in a study of cytomegalovirus exposure and HLA in healthy donors. Only in-frame clones appear in the TCRdb table, and some are missing; sequencing was by immunoSEQ multiplex PCR. The data hold around 94,000 clones, with over 65% observed a single time. Specimen: PBMCs. The receptors derive from a human donor in good health. Each CDR3 is given with its conserved first and last residue. The D gene is left open where the match is weak. Some rows have no size entry. The others give once, few or many, or a class for an expanded clone.

d_call j_call clone_size v_call cdr3_aa cdr3_nt
TRBD1 TRBJ2-6 few TRBV6-7 CASSVLEDRVSGANVLTF TGTGCCAGCAGTGTTTTAGAGGACAGGGTCTCTGGGGCCAACGTCCTGACTTTC
TRBD2 TRBJ2-2 once TRBV7-2 CASRLAGGNTGELFF TGTGCCAGCAGGCTAGCGGGGGGTAACACCGGGGAGCTGTTTTTT
- TRBJ2-7 once TRBV10-3 CAISEGSGGLLEQYF TGTGCCATCAGTGAGGGATCGGGGGGCCTGCTGGAGCAGTACTTC
TRBD1 TRBJ1-5 - TRBV28 CASRTPGQSSNQPQHF TGTGCCAGCAGGACACCGGGACAGAGCAGCAATCAGCCCCAGCATTTT
TRBD2 TRBJ2-7 - TRBV6-4 CASSDSRGGREQYF TGTGCCAGCAGTGACTCGCGGGGGGGCCGGGAGCAGTACTTC
- TRBJ2-7 - TRBV9 CASSVGSRGYEQYF TGTGCCAGCAGCGTAGGTTCTCGAGGATACGAGCAGTACTTC
- TRBJ2-3 - TRBV10-2 CAGRDGVAANIGTQYF TGCGCCGGCAGGGATGGTGTGGCAGCGAATATCGGTACGCAGTATTTT
TRBD1 TRBJ2-2 - TRBV5-4 CASSSGTGDVTGELFF TGTGCCAGCAGCTCCGGGACAGGGGATGTCACCGGGGAGCTGTTTTTT
TRBD1 TRBJ2-1 - TRBV9 CASSVAGTGIYNEQFF TGTGCCAGCAGCGTCGCCGGGACAGGGATCTACAATGAGCAGTTCTTC
- TRBJ1-6 - TRBV7-9 CASSSGGRTSLGSPLHF TGTGCCAGCAGCTCGGGGGGCAGGACCAGCCTCGGGTCACCCCTCCACTTT
TRBD2 TRBJ2-7 - TRBV7-8 CASSRSGLAYEQYF TGTGCCAGCAGTCGATCTGGACTAGCCTACGAGCAGTACTTC
TRBD2 TRBJ2-7 - TRBV5-1 CASSLLAGGYEQYF TGCGCCAGCAGCTTGCTCGCGGGAGGGTACGAGCAGTACTTC
- TRBJ2-1 - TRBV7-9 CASSPDTTYYNEQFF TGTGCCAGCAGCCCCGACACGACCTACTACAATGAGCAGTTCTTC
TRBD2 TRBJ2-2 - TRBV6-1 CADGEGKTGELFF TGTGCCGACGGGGAGGGGAAAACCGGGGAGCTGTTTTTT
- TRBJ1-4 once TRBV21-1 CASSKEGGADEKLFF TGTGCCAGCAGCAAAGAAGGGGGGGCTGATGAAAAACTGTTTTTT
TRBD2 TRBJ2-5 - TRBV11-2 CASSWAGGSGGETQYF TGTGCCAGCAGCTGGGCCGGCGGGAGCGGGGGAGAGACCCAGTACTTC
TRBD2 TRBJ2-7 - TRBV10-3 CAISDLAGLGYEQYF TGTGCCATCAGCGATCTAGCGGGGCTCGGCTACGAGCAGTACTTC
TRBD1 TRBJ2-7 - TRBV29-1 CSAGTGVEYEQYF TGCAGCGCCGGGACAGGGGTAGAGTACGAGCAGTACTTC
TRBD1 TRBJ2-3 - TRBV19 CATLSGQQYTDTQYF TGTGCCACCCTATCGGGACAGCAATACACAGATACGCAGTATTTT
TRBD1 TRBJ2-1 - TRBV5-4 CASSFGTGERDEQFF TGTGCCAGCAGCTTTGGGACAGGGGAACGAGATGAGCAGTTCTTC
TRBD1 TRBJ1-1 - TRBV4-3 CASSQLRGRASAFF TGCGCCAGCAGCCAGCTGAGGGGGCGAGCGTCCGCTTTCTTT